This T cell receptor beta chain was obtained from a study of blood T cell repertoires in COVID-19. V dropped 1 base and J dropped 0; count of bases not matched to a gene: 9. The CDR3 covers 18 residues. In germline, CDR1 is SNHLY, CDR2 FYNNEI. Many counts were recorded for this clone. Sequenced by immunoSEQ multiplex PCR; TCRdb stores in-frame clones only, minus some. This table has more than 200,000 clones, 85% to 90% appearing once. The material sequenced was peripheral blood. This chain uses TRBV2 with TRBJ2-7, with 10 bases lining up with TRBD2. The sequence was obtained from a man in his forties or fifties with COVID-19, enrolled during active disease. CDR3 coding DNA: TGTGCCAGCAGTGAAGAGGAGACTAGCGGGTGGAGCTCCTACGAGCAGTACTTC. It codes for CASSEEETSGWSSYEQYF.